This is a list of T cell receptor beta chains from one sample in a study of T cells in Graves' hyperthyroidism and ophthalmopathy. From the multiplex PCR reads, TCRdb called clonotypes with MiXCR, one entry per CDR3 protein. Here the sample spans approximately 590,000 distinct CDR3 sequences, approximately 15% being singletons. The sequenced sample consisted of blood. The receptors were gathered from a woman aged 25 to 39 with Graves' hyperthyroidism. Each CDR3 is given with its conserved first and last residue. The order of the fields is D gene, J gene, clone size, V gene, CDR3 protein, CDR3 DNA. A D gene is named only where the DNA matches it firmly. The size entry is marked missing in some rows and otherwise reads once, few, many or a size class.

D gene: TRBD1; J gene: TRBJ2-7; clone size: many; V gene: TRBV30; CDR3 protein: CAWRSTGGMYEQYF; CDR3 DNA: TGTGCCTGGAGATCCACAGGGGGCATGTACGAGCAGTACTTC
D gene: .; J gene: TRBJ1-3; clone size: once; V gene: TRBV6-2/TRBV6-3; CDR3 protein: CASRGGQRSGNTIYF; CDR3 DNA: TGTGCCAGCAGGGGCGGACAGCGCTCTGGAAACACCATATATTTT
D gene: TRBD2; J gene: TRBJ2-3; clone size: many; V gene: TRBV11-2; CDR3 protein: CASSPGTSGDTDTQYF; CDR3 DNA: TGTGCCAGCAGCCCCGGGACTAGCGGAGACACAGATACGCAGTATTTT
D gene: .; J gene: TRBJ2-7; clone size: few; V gene: TRBV20-1; CDR3 protein: CSARGHLYEQYF; CDR3 DNA: TGCAGTGCGCGGGGACACCTCTACGAGCAGTACTTC
D gene: .; J gene: TRBJ2-1; clone size: many; V gene: TRBV29-1; CDR3 protein: CSVQRVYNEQFF; CDR3 DNA: TGCAGCGTTCAGAGGGTTTACAATGAGCAGTTCTTC
D gene: TRBD1; J gene: TRBJ2-7; clone size: many; V gene: TRBV7-2; CDR3 protein: CASSPDRGSGEQYF; CDR3 DNA: TGTGCCAGCAGCCCCGACAGGGGGAGTGGCGAGCAGTACTTC
D gene: .; J gene: TRBJ2-7; clone size: few; V gene: TRBV6-2/TRBV6-3; CDR3 protein: CATLEKPHPEQYF; CDR3 DNA: TGTGCCACCCTCGAGAAGCCTCACCCCGAGCAGTACTTC
D gene: .; J gene: TRBJ2-2; clone size: many; V gene: TRBV11-3; CDR3 protein: CASSLTSGELFF; CDR3 DNA: TGTGCCAGCAGCTTAACGTCCGGGGAGCTGTTTTTT
D gene: TRBD2; J gene: TRBJ2-3; clone size: .; V gene: TRBV5-1; CDR3 protein: CASSWGTSGATSTDTQYF; CDR3 DNA: TGCGCCAGCAGCTGGGGGACTAGCGGAGCCACTAGCACAGATACGCAGTATTTT
D gene: TRBD1; J gene: TRBJ2-1; clone size: many; V gene: TRBV7-3; CDR3 protein: CASSLGTEYNEQFF; CDR3 DNA: TGTGCCAGCAGCTTAGGGACAGAATACAATGAGCAGTTCTTC
D gene: .; J gene: TRBJ2-1; clone size: few; V gene: TRBV5-6; CDR3 protein: CASSSLAEQFF; CDR3 DNA: TGTGCCAGCAGCTCACTCGCGGAGCAGTTCTTC
D gene: TRBD2; J gene: TRBJ2-1; clone size: many; V gene: TRBV11-2; CDR3 protein: CASGPPGGSWNEQFF; CDR3 DNA: TGTGCCAGCGGACCCCCGGGGGGTAGCTGGAATGAGCAGTTCTTC
D gene: .; J gene: TRBJ1-4; clone size: .; V gene: TRBV7-9; CDR3 protein: CASSLVGFGDEKLFF; CDR3 DNA: TGTGCCAGCAGCTTAGTAGGTTTCGGTGATGAAAAACTGTTTTTT
D gene: .; J gene: TRBJ1-1; clone size: many; V gene: TRBV6-5; CDR3 protein: CASSYEGDTEAFF; CDR3 DNA: TGTGCCAGCAGTTACGAGGGAGACACTGAAGCTTTCTTT
D gene: TRBD1; J gene: TRBJ1-1; clone size: many; V gene: TRBV18; CDR3 protein: CASSLTGTAAEAFF; CDR3 DNA: TGTGCCAGCTCACTCACGGGGACAGCAGCTGAAGCTTTCTTT
D gene: TRBD1; J gene: TRBJ1-2; clone size: many; V gene: TRBV30; CDR3 protein: CACQGDILISGGYTF; CDR3 DNA: TGTGCCTGCCAGGGGGACATTCTCATCAGCGGTGGCTACACCTTC
D gene: .; J gene: TRBJ1-4; clone size: few; V gene: TRBV28; CDR3 protein: CASTTGNEKLFF; CDR3 DNA: TGTGCCAGCACTACAGGGAATGAAAAACTGTTTTTT
D gene: TRBD2; J gene: TRBJ2-2; clone size: few; V gene: TRBV5-1; CDR3 protein: CASSRQSSGNTGEPFF; CDR3 DNA: TGCGCCAGCAGCCGACAGTCTAGCGGTAACACCGGGGAGCCGTTTTTT
D gene: .; J gene: TRBJ2-3; clone size: many; V gene: TRBV3-1; CDR3 protein: CASSLQGIHTDTQYF; CDR3 DNA: TGTGCCAGCAGCCTCCAGGGGATACACACAGATACGCAGTATTTT
D gene: .; J gene: TRBJ2-5; clone size: many; V gene: TRBV28; CDR3 protein: CASSFQGIQETQYF; CDR3 DNA: TGTGCCAGCAGTTTCCAGGGCATCCAAGAGACCCAGTACTTC
D gene: TRBD1; J gene: TRBJ2-2; clone size: few; V gene: TRBV27; CDR3 protein: CASSAHGTGNTGELFF; CDR3 DNA: TGTGCCAGCAGCGCCCACGGGACAGGGAACACCGGGGAGCTGTTTTTT
D gene: TRBD2; J gene: TRBJ2-7; clone size: .; V gene: TRBV10-3; CDR3 protein: CAISLPGLAGVEQYF; CDR3 DNA: TGTGCCATCAGTTTGCCGGGACTAGCGGGAGTCGAGCAGTACTTC
D gene: TRBD1; J gene: TRBJ2-1; clone size: many; V gene: TRBV5-8; CDR3 protein: CASSLQGHDEQFF; CDR3 DNA: TGTGCCAGCAGCCTACAGGGGCACGATGAGCAGTTCTTC
D gene: .; J gene: TRBJ1-2; clone size: many; V gene: TRBV7-2; CDR3 protein: CASSLVSARGYTF; CDR3 DNA: TGTGCCAGCAGCTTAGTGTCGGCACGGGGCTACACCTTC
D gene: TRBD2; J gene: TRBJ2-1; clone size: once; V gene: TRBV4-3; CDR3 protein: CASSHRLAASYNEQFF; CDR3 DNA: TGCGCCAGCAGCCACCGACTAGCGGCGTCCTACAATGAGCAGTTCTTC
D gene: TRBD1; J gene: TRBJ1-4; clone size: .; V gene: TRBV30; CDR3 protein: CAWSIHTGVGEKLFF; CDR3 DNA: TGTGCCTGGAGTATCCACACAGGGGTGGGCGAAAAACTGTTTTTT
D gene: TRBD1; J gene: TRBJ2-2; clone size: many; V gene: TRBV12-3/TRBV12-4; CDR3 protein: CASRGRQGANTGELFF; CDR3 DNA: TGTGCCAGCAGGGGAAGACAGGGGGCCAACACCGGGGAGCTGTTTTTT
D gene: .; J gene: TRBJ1-2; clone size: many; V gene: TRBV29-1; CDR3 protein: CSVEDRRRGDYGYTF; CDR3 DNA: TGCAGCGTTGAAGATCGTCGAAGAGGAGACTATGGCTACACCTTC
D gene: .; J gene: TRBJ2-2; clone size: many; V gene: TRBV10-3; CDR3 protein: CAISESIYRDYTGELFF; CDR3 DNA: TGTGCCATCAGTGAGTCGATCTACAGGGATTACACCGGGGAGCTGTTTTTT
D gene: .; J gene: TRBJ2-1; clone size: many; V gene: TRBV3-1; CDR3 protein: CASSQTVNEQFF; CDR3 DNA: TGTGCCAGCAGCCAAACAGTCAATGAGCAGTTCTTC
D gene: .; J gene: TRBJ2-3; clone size: .; V gene: TRBV25-1; CDR3 protein: CASSAGANSAHTQYF; CDR3 DNA: TGTGCCAGCAGTGCCGGCGCAAACTCAGCGCATACGCAGTATTTT
D gene: TRBD1; J gene: TRBJ1-2; clone size: few; V gene: TRBV9; CDR3 protein: CASSEQGSYGYTF; CDR3 DNA: TGTGCCAGCAGCGAACAGGGGTCCTATGGCTACACCTTC
D gene: TRBD1; J gene: TRBJ2-3; clone size: few; V gene: TRBV18; CDR3 protein: CASSPLRTGGITDTQYF; CDR3 DNA: TGTGCCAGCTCACCATTGAGGACAGGGGGTATCACAGATACGCAGTATTTT
D gene: .; J gene: TRBJ2-1; clone size: many; V gene: TRBV30; CDR3 protein: CAWNPRPYNEQFF; CDR3 DNA: TGTGCCTGGAACCCCAGGCCTTACAATGAGCAGTTCTTC
D gene: TRBD2; J gene: TRBJ2-1; clone size: many; V gene: TRBV11-2; CDR3 protein: CASSSTRGDNEQFF; CDR3 DNA: TGTGCCAGCAGCTCCACCCGGGGGGACAATGAGCAGTTCTTC
D gene: .; J gene: TRBJ1-6; clone size: few; V gene: TRBV25-1; CDR3 protein: CASSRGSYNSPLHF; CDR3 DNA: TGTGCCAGCAGTAGGGGCTCCTATAATTCACCCCTCCACTTT
D gene: .; J gene: TRBJ2-3; clone size: .; V gene: TRBV15; CDR3 protein: CATSKRVQSSSGDTQYF; CDR3 DNA: TGTGCCACCAGCAAAAGGGTACAATCTTCTTCGGGAGATACGCAGTATTTT
D gene: TRBD1; J gene: TRBJ1-1; clone size: .; V gene: TRBV30; CDR3 protein: CAWAGQLDSEAFF; CDR3 DNA: TGTGCCTGGGCGGGACAGTTAGATTCTGAAGCTTTCTTT
D gene: TRBD1; J gene: TRBJ2-7; clone size: many; V gene: TRBV20-1; CDR3 protein: CSARGDSSYEQYF; CDR3 DNA: TGCAGTGCTAGGGGGGACAGCAGCTACGAGCAGTACTTC
D gene: TRBD2; J gene: TRBJ2-7; clone size: many; V gene: TRBV28; CDR3 protein: CASSPTPGLAGGGTYEQYF; CDR3 DNA: TGTGCCAGCAGTCCCACTCCGGGACTAGCGGGCGGAGGGACCTACGAGCAGTACTTC
D gene: TRBD2; J gene: TRBJ2-7; clone size: few; V gene: TRBV6-6; CDR3 protein: CASSYPQTSGSYEQYF; CDR3 DNA: TGTGCCAGCAGTTACCCGCAGACTAGCGGGAGTTACGAGCAGTACTTC
D gene: .; J gene: TRBJ1-5; clone size: few; V gene: TRBV27; CDR3 protein: CASSFSHGNQPQHF; CDR3 DNA: TGTGCCAGCAGTTTTTCTCATGGCAATCAGCCCCAGCATTTT
D gene: TRBD2; J gene: TRBJ2-4; clone size: .; V gene: TRBV24-1; CDR3 protein: CATKWRGTKNIQYF; CDR3 DNA: TGTGCCACCAAATGGCGGGGGACCAAAAACATTCAGTACTTC
D gene: TRBD1; J gene: TRBJ2-1; clone size: many; V gene: TRBV2; CDR3 protein: CASRDRVSYNEQFF; CDR3 DNA: TGTGCCAGCCGGGACAGGGTCTCCTACAATGAGCAGTTCTTC
D gene: .; J gene: TRBJ1-4; clone size: .; V gene: TRBV11-2; CDR3 protein: CASSLTGSEEKLFF; CDR3 DNA: TGTGCCAGCAGCTTAACAGGGTCGGAGGAAAAACTGTTTTTT
D gene: .; J gene: TRBJ1-5; clone size: .; V gene: TRBV7-2; CDR3 protein: CASSLLKGSQPQHF; CDR3 DNA: TGTGCCAGCAGCTTACTTAAGGGTAGTCAGCCCCAGCATTTT
D gene: TRBD1; J gene: TRBJ2-5; clone size: .; V gene: TRBV10-3; CDR3 protein: CATTPRDRDDGETQYF; CDR3 DNA: TGTGCCACCACACCCCGGGACAGGGACGATGGGGAGACCCAGTACTTC